The entry that follows covers one T cell receptor (beta chain) sequence. Authors' methods: For nucleated cells, counts were estimated from reference gene primer amplification. Some clones are missing from TCRdb's copy, which holds only in-frame ones; the method was immunoSEQ multiplex PCR. For V, J and clone size, that table is used; D and trimming come from the DNA. Among around 210,000 clones listed, approximately 80% were seen once. The data derive from a study of blood T cell repertoires in COVID-19. Losses at the gene ends were 5 bases for V and 5 bases for J; bases not matched to a gene: 8. The CDR3 loop spans 14 amino acids. Germline V gene lookup returns CDR1 SEHNR and CDR2 FQNEAQ (reference sequence). Seattle-derived patients entered the study during active infection and were followed longitudinally.

The TCR was taken from a man aged 55 to 70 with COVID-19, enrolled during active disease. This chain links TRBV7-9 with TRBJ1-1; 7 bases agree with TRBD1. The sample was peripheral blood. This CDR3 reads CASSLTGFRTEAFF. In DNA form, the CDR3 reads TGTGCCAGCAGCCTGACAGGGTTCAGGACTGAAGCTTTCTTT.